One and the same sample provided the 13 T cell receptor beta chains below, sequenced in a study of Ad26.COV2.S vaccination and SARS-CoV-2 variants. Assay used: immunoSEQ multiplex PCR; TCRdb lists only in-frame clones, some missing. The sample contains about 450,000 clones, roughly nine tenths of which appear only once. Treatment denoted: some 20 received Ad26.COV2.S at low or high dose, single or two shots; about 5 received placebo; per-sample allocation not given. Vaccine and placebo recipients were sampled on day 63 after the first injection. The specimen was peripheral blood, collected in a trial of Ad26.COV2.S vaccine versus placebo. These TCRs come from a person aged 18-65 years who received the Ad26.COV2.S COVID-19 vaccine or a placebo.

The chain has TRBV6-2 or TRBV6-3 and TRBJ2-2; D could derive from TRBD1 or TRBD2 (6 bases each). V gave up 0 bases and J gave up 8 bases, with 13 bases separating them. CDR3 size: 15 residues. CDR1 and CDR2 from the germline V gene are MNHEY and SVGEGT. CDR3 loop: CASSYSTGGQGELFF. As DNA, the CDR3 is TGTGCCAGCAGTTACTCGACTGGGGGGCAAGGGGAGCTGTTTTTT.

The rearrangement uses TRBV10-2 and TRBJ1-2, with TRBD1 matching 8 bases. The CDR3 is 12 residues long. Germline V lookup: CDR1 WSHSY, CDR2 SAAADI. V lost 3 bases to trimming and J lost 7 bases; unmatched junction nucleotides: 1. The CDR3 sequence is CASSDQGAGYTF. The CDR3 coding sequence is TGCGCCAGCAGTGATCAGGGGGCTGGCTACACCTTC.

The chain carries TRBV7-3 and TRBJ2-1; weak D call: TRBD2 (6 bases). Germline CDR1 is SGHTA and CDR2 is FQGTGA. This CDR3 is 14 amino acids long. The germline V and J ends were trimmed by 2 bases and 8 bases, with 13 bases remaining between them. CDR3 nucleotides: TGTGCCAGCAGCTTATCTGGGGGGATAGATGAGCAGTTCTTC. Protein: CASSLSGGIDEQFF.

For the CDR3, the DNA is TGCGCCAGCAGCTTACCGGACAGCGCGGGGGCCAACGTCCTGACTTTC. Amino acid sequence: CASSLPDSAGANVLTF. The chain combines TRBV5-1 with TRBJ2-6, with D perhaps matching TRBD1 (6 bases). V was cut by 2 bases and J by 4 bases, with 13 bases left in between. CDR3 length equals 16 residues. Germline V gene sequence: CDR1 SGHRS, CDR2 YFSETQ.

The V call is TRBV9, the J call TRBJ2-1; the match to TRBD2 covers 8 bases. The CDR3 sequence is 18 residues long. V shed 2 bases and J 1 base; nucleotides not matched to a gene: 11. The V gene's germline CDR1 is SGDLS and CDR2 YYNGEE. DNA for the CDR3: TGTGCCAGCAGCGTTAGAGCGGGAGTGAGGGGGTCCTACAATGAGCAGTTCTTC. As protein: CASSVRAGVRGSYNEQFF.

The chain employs TRBV7-8 and TRBJ2-1; D is unresolved. V lost 6 bases, J lost 8 bases, and 8 bases lay in between. In germline, CDR1 is SGHVS, CDR2 FQNEAQ. The CDR3 consists of 11 residues. The CDR3 DNA reads TGTGCCAGCAGTCAAGCTGATGAGCAGTTCTTC. Protein sequence: CASSQADEQFF.

This clone has only one observation. The gene calls are TRBV7-3 and TRBJ1-2; D ambiguous. Between the trimmed V and J ends, which lost 5 bases and 2 bases, there was a span of 12 bases. The CDR3 is 14 amino acids. Germline V lookup: CDR1 SGHTA, CDR2 FQGTGA. The CDR3 DNA reads TGTGCCAGCAGCCCCGCCCCAGGAAACTATGGCTACACCTTC. This encodes CASSPAPGNYGYTF.

This CDR3 is CGQSTDTQYF. The CDR3, as DNA: TGCGGACAGAGTACAGATACGCAGTATTTT. This chain connects TRBV20-1 to TRBJ2-3, with D possibly TRBD1 on 6 matching bases. In germline, CDR1 is DFQATT, CDR2 SNEGSKA (reference sequence). This CDR3 contains 10 residues.

The V gene is TRBV7-9, the J gene TRBJ1-1; 7 bases map to TRBD1. The CDR3 totals 15 residues. Germline V gene sequence: CDR1 SEHNR, CDR2 FQNEAQ (reference sequence). The ends lost 5 bases at V and 3 bases at J; junction bases unmatched: 9. The CDR3 DNA reads as TGTGCCAGCAGCCTACAGGGGACGGCGGACACTGAAGCTTTCTTT. It translates to CASSLQGTADTEAFF.

This sequence joins TRBV5-1 and TRBJ2-3; weak D call: TRBD2 (5 bases). V shed 0 bases and J shed 4 bases, with 9 bases lying between them. Germline V gene lookup returns CDR1 SGHRS and CDR2 YFSETQ. The CDR3 has 14 amino acids. CDR3 residues: CASSLAVAPDTQYF. As DNA, the CDR3 is TGCGCCAGCAGCTTGGCAGTAGCGCCAGATACGCAGTATTTT.

This clone has only one observation. The chain links TRBV28 to TRBJ2-5; a weak D match, TRBD1 (5 bases). Germline assignment: CDR1 MDHEN and CDR2 SYDVKM. The V and J ends lost 6 bases and 4 bases respectively, with 12 bases between them. The CDR3 totals 13 residues. The DNA for the CDR3 is TGTGCCAGCAGGTGGGGCGCTCTAGAGACCCAGTACTTC. Encoded protein: CASRWGALETQYF. The complete variable domain, with remaining parts taken from reference TRBV28 and TRBJ2-5, reads DVKVTQSSRYLVKRTGEKVFLECVQDMDHENMFWYRQDPGLGLRLIYFSYDVKMKEKGDIPEGYSVSREKKERFSLILESASTNQTSMYLCASRWGALETQYFGPGTRLLVL.

The chain combines TRBV19 with TRBJ2-1; TRBD2 aligns across 14 bases. CDR1 and CDR2 from the germline V gene are LNHDA and SQIVND (reference sequence). The CDR3 has 17 amino acids. J gave up 2 bases and V 4 bases, and 4 bases lay outside the gene matches. The CDR3 nucleotides are TGTGCCAGTAGTAGAGGGACTAGCGGGAGCACCTACAATGAGCAGTTCTTC. Protein product: CASSRGTSGSTYNEQFF.

Points on this clone: Other DNA sequences in this sample translate to the same CDR3. The J gene is TRBJ2-1, the V gene TRBV5-1; tentative D call: TRBD2 (6 bases). The CDR3 consists of 16 residues. Trimming cost V 0 bases and J 0 bases, with 10 bases left between them. Germline loops: CDR1 SGHRS, CDR2 YFSETQ. CDR3 loop: CASSLVAVSSYNEQFF. CDR3 nucleotide sequence: TGCGCCAGCAGCTTGGTAGCGGTGAGCTCCTACAATGAGCAGTTCTTC.